A single sample is the source of the 19 T cell receptor beta chains below, sequenced in a study of T-cell memory formation after mild COVID-19. TCRdb reanalysed the 5' RACE reads using MiXCR and keeps one entry per CDR3 protein. The data show roughly 510,000 distinct CDR3 sequences, roughly 17% seen once. The sequenced sample consisted of PBMCs or a T cell subset sorted from them (not recorded which). These receptors originate from an adult woman who had mild COVID-19 (a few samples of this study predate the infection). Cell type and time point are not known.

The rearrangement uses TRBV30 and TRBJ2-3; 11 bases line up with TRBD2. Trimming at V came to 0 bases and at J to 0 bases, leaving 2 bases not matched to a gene. The CDR3 is made up of 16 amino acids. Germline V gene lookup returns CDR1 GTSNPN and CDR2 SVGIG (reference sequence). CDR3 loop: CAWSVRLAGSTDTQYF. In DNA form, the CDR3 reads TGTGCCTGGAGTGTACGACTAGCGGGGAGCACAGATACGCAGTATTTT.

The chain carries TRBV5-1 and TRBJ2-3, with unresolved D. The CDR3 loop spans 12 amino acids. V dropped 5 bases and J dropped 3 bases, with 7 bases sitting between them. The germline V gene has CDR1 SGHRS and CDR2 YFSETQ. The DNA of the CDR3 is TGCGCCAGCAGAATAGGAACAGATACGCAGTATTTT. This gives the protein CASRIGTDTQYF.

The chain employs TRBV19 and TRBJ2-2; D is possibly TRBD1 or TRBD2 (5 bases each). Trimming took off 5 bases at V and 4 bases at J, with 20 bases between the two ends. The germline gives CDR1 LNHDA, CDR2 SQIVND (reference sequence). This CDR3 spans 17 amino acids. The DNA of the CDR3 is TGTGCCAGTAGTCCGACTAACGGGGCCCGATTCACCGGGGAGCTGTTTTTT. Its translation: CASSPTNGARFTGELFF.

The V and J genes are TRBV7-9 and TRBJ2-1; 10 nucleotides match TRBD2. V was clipped by 5 bases and J by 8 bases; unmatched bases: 3. The CDR3 has 13 amino acids. Germline V gene sequence: CDR1 SEHNR, CDR2 FQNEAQ (reference sequence). In DNA form, the CDR3 reads TGTGCCAGCAGCGAGACTAGCGGGTATGAGCAGTTCTTC. Amino acid sequence: CASSETSGYEQFF.

This clonotype has a count of ten or more. This sequence joins TRBV6-2 or TRBV6-3 and TRBJ2-1, with D maybe TRBD2 (6 bases). V was cut by 6 bases and J by 0 bases, with 15 bases left in between. Per the germline V gene, CDR1 is MNHEY and CDR2 is SVGEGT. The CDR3 sequence is 16 residues long. The chain's CDR3 is CASSDPGVGSYNEQFF. The CDR3 DNA sequence: TGTGCCAGCAGCGACCCGGGAGTCGGCTCCTACAATGAGCAGTTCTTC.

This clonotype was observed a few times. This sequence joins TRBV20-1 and TRBJ2-1, with 9 nucleotides matching TRBD2. The CDR3 runs 16 residues. Germline V gene sequence: CDR1 DFQATT, CDR2 SNEGSKA (reference sequence). V lost 3 bases to trimming and J lost 6 bases; unmatched junction nucleotides: 12. Here the CDR3 DNA reads TGCAGTGCTAGGAAGCCCGGTGCGCGGGAGGGCAATGAGCAGTTCTTC. It yields the protein CSARKPGAREGNEQFF.

The gene calls are TRBV5-1 and TRBJ1-5; possibly TRBD1 for D (6 bases). The CDR3 extends over 15 amino acids. The germline gives CDR1 SGHRS, CDR2 YFSETQ. Trimming took off 4 bases at V and 0 bases at J, with 11 bases between the two ends. The CDR3 DNA sequence: TGCGCCAGCAGCCCTGGACAGAATAGCAATCAGCCCCAGCATTTT. The encoded protein is CASSPGQNSNQPQHF. The whole variable domain, filled in from reference TRBV5-1 and TRBJ1-5, reads KAGVTQTPRYLIKTRGQQVTLSCSPISGHRSVSWYQQTPGQGLQFLFEYFSETQRNKGNFPGRFSGRQFSNSRSEMNVSTLELGDSALYLCASSPGQNSNQPQHFGDGTRLSIL.

This clonotype was detected only once. V gene TRBV7-2 combines with J gene TRBJ2-1, with 7 positions matching TRBD2. The length of the CDR3 is 17 residues. Germline loops: CDR1 SGHTA, CDR2 FQGNSA. V was pared by 5 bases and J by 2 bases, with 12 bases of the junction left unmatched. Written as DNA, the CDR3 is TGTGCCAGCAGCCCCGGGGTAGCGGGTTACGCCTACAATGAGCAGTTCTTC. This gives the protein CASSPGVAGYAYNEQFF. The variable domain in full, with the rest retrieved from reference TRBV7-2 and TRBJ2-1, is GAGVSQSPSNKVTEKGKDVELRCDPISGHTALYWYRQSLGQGLEFLIYFQGNSAPDKSGLPSDRFSAERTGGSVSTLTIQRTQQEDSAVYLCASSPGVAGYAYNEQFFGPGTRLTVL.

The V gene is TRBV7-3, the J gene TRBJ2-5, with 7 bases fitting TRBD2. CDR1 is SGHTA and CDR2 is FQGTGA in the germline V gene. The V segment lost 2 bases and the J segment 2 bases; nucleotides outside the gene matches: 5. The CDR3 runs to 15 residues. The CDR3 is CASSLGRAAQETQYF. The DNA of the CDR3 is TGTGCCAGCAGCTTAGGGAGGGCAGCTCAAGAGACCCAGTACTTC.

This sequence joins TRBV5-1 and TRBJ1-1; unclear D gene. Trimming took off 4 bases at V and 3 bases at J, with 10 bases between the two ends. CDR1 is SGHRS, CDR2 YFSETQ, per germline. The CDR3 consists of 13 residues. CDR3 loop: CASSILRDTEAFF. The CDR3 nucleotides are TGCGCCAGCAGCATACTAAGGGACACTGAAGCTTTCTTT. Based on the CDR3 plus reference TRBV5-1 and TRBJ1-1, the full variable domain is KAGVTQTPRYLIKTRGQQVTLSCSPISGHRSVSWYQQTPGQGLQFLFEYFSETQRNKGNFPGRFSGRQFSNSRSEMNVSTLELGDSALYLCASSILRDTEAFFGQGTRLTVV.

The chain carries TRBV25-1 and TRBJ2-7; tentatively, D is TRBD2 (5 bases). V lost 2 bases, J lost 1 base, and 9 bases lay in between. CDR3 length: 14 amino acids. In germline, CDR1 is MGHDK, CDR2 SYGVNS. The CDR3 sequence: CASSERRGSYEQYF. The CDR3 DNA follows: TGTGCCAGCAGTGAAAGACGGGGATCCTACGAGCAGTACTTC.

This chain links TRBV12-3 or TRBV12-4 with TRBJ2-2; 8 bases fit TRBD2. This CDR3 region has 15 residues. After removal of 5 bases from V and 7 bases from J, the junction contained 9 bases not matched to a gene. The CDR3 nucleotides are TGTGCCAGCAGTCCACCGGGGGGGTTGAACGGGGAGCTGTTTTTT. Protein sequence: CASSPPGGLNGELFF.

The rearrangement uses TRBV5-1 and TRBJ1-1; 7 bases line up with TRBD1. In germline, CDR1 is SGHRS, CDR2 YFSETQ. This CDR3 has 14 residues. V shed 3 bases, J shed 3 bases, and the junction held 5 bases outside the gene matches. The CDR3 nucleotides read TGCGCCAGCAGCTGGTTCGGGACAGACACTGAAGCTTTCTTT. Residues: CASSWFGTDTEAFF.

This clonotype was picked up a small number of times. The gene calls are TRBV4-1 and TRBJ2-7; D not certain. Germline values: CDR1 MGHRA, CDR2 YSYEKL. The V gene lost 0 bases and the J gene lost 3 bases, with 6 bases spanning the gap. The CDR3 is 13 residues long. CDR3 sequence (DNA): TGCGCCAGCAGCCAAGAACAGTACTACGAGCAGTACTTC. It specifies CASSQEQYYEQYF.

The chain links TRBV4-3 to TRBJ2-1, with TRBD2 as a possible D gene (5 bases). The ends were cut back, 4 bases at V and 3 bases at J, with 10 bases in the middle. The CDR3 runs to 14 residues. Germline V gives CDR1 LGHNA, CDR2 YSLEER. For the CDR3, the DNA is TGCGCCAGCAGCCCTGGAGGCTACTACAATGAGCAGTTCTTC. Encoded protein: CASSPGGYYNEQFF.

This clonotype was recorded a few times. The genes are TRBV7-8 and TRBJ2-1; D is possibly TRBD2 (6 bases). This CDR3 is built from 15 residues. With 6 bases removed from V and 1 base from J, the gap between germline ends came to 13 bases. The germline CDR1 and CDR2 sequences are SGHVS and FQNEAQ. CDR3 DNA sequence: TGTGCCAGCAGAGCCACGGAGGGGTCCTACAATGAGCAGTTCTTC. This encodes CASRATEGSYNEQFF.

The sample holds a few counts of this clonotype. This chain uses TRBV3-1 with TRBJ2-2; maybe TRBD1 (6 bases). V gave up 2 bases and J gave up 6 bases, with 16 bases separating them. The CDR3 is 16 amino acids. CDR1 and CDR2 from the germline V gene are LGHDT and YNNKEL (reference sequence). The CDR3: CASSQPTGKRPGELFF. Here the CDR3 DNA reads TGTGCCAGCAGCCAACCAACAGGGAAGCGTCCCGGGGAGCTGTTTTTT.

This clonotype was observed at least ten times. The rearrangement uses TRBV29-1 and TRBJ2-4, with 7 nucleotides matching TRBD1. V gave up 6 bases and J gave up 7 bases; unmatched junction bases: 6. Per the germline V gene, CDR1 is SQVTM and CDR2 is ANQGSEA. The CDR3 has 12 residues. CDR3 in amino acids: CSVVTGTNIQYF. CDR3 DNA: TGCAGCGTGGTGACAGGGACGAACATTCAGTACTTC. The entire variable domain, with the rest obtained from reference TRBV29-1 and TRBJ2-4, is as follows: SAVISQKPSRDICQRGTSLTIQCQVDSQVTMMFWYRQQPGQSLTLIATANQGSEATYESGFVIDKFPISRPNLTFSTLTVSNMSPEDSSIYLCSVVTGTNIQYFGAGTRLSVL.

This clonotype was observed a handful of times. The rearrangement links TRBV7-2 to TRBJ1-4; D is possibly TRBD1 (5 bases). CDR3 length: 13 amino acids. V was shortened by 1 base and J by 8 bases, with 8 bases between the two germline ends. Looked up from germline, CDR1 is SGHTA and CDR2 is FQGNSA. The CDR3 DNA is TGTGCCAGCAGCTTAGGGGGGACCGAAAAACTGTTTTTT. This codes for CASSLGGTEKLFF.